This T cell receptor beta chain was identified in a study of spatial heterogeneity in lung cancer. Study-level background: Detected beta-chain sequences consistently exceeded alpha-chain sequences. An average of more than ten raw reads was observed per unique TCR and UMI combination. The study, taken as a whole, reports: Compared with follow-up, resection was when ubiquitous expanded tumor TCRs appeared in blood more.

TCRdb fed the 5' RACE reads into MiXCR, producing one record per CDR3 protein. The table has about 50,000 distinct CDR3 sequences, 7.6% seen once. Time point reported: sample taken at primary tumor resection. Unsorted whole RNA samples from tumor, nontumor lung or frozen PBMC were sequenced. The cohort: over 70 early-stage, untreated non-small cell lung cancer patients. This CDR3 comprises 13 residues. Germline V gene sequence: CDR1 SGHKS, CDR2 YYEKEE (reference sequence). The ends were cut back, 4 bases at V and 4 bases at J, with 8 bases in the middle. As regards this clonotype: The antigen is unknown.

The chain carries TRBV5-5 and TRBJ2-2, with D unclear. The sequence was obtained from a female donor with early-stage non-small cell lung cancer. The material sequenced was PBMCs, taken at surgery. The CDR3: CASSVTGTGELFF. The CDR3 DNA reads TGTGCCAGCAGCGTGACGGGCACCGGGGAGCTGTTTTTT.